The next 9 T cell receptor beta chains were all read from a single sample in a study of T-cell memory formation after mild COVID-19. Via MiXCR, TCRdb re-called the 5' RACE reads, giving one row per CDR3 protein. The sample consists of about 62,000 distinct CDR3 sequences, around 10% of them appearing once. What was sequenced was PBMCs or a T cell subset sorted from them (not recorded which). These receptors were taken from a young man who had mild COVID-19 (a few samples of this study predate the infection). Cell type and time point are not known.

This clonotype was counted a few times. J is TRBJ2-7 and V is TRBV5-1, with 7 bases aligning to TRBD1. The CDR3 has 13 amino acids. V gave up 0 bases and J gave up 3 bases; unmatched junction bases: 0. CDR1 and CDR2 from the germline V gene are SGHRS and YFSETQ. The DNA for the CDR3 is TGCGCCAGCAGCTTGGACAGGGGCTACGAGCAGTACTTC. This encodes CASSLDRGYEQYF.

This CDR3 reads CASSTDSDRNQPQHF. In DNA, the CDR3 is TGTGCCAGCTCTACCGACAGTGATCGCAATCAGCCCCAGCATTTT. The chain has TRBV18 and TRBJ1-5, with D possibly being TRBD1 (5 bases). V dropped 6 bases and J dropped 2 bases, with 14 bases sitting between them. The germline V gene has CDR1 KGHSH and CDR2 LQKENI. The CDR3 contains 15 residues.

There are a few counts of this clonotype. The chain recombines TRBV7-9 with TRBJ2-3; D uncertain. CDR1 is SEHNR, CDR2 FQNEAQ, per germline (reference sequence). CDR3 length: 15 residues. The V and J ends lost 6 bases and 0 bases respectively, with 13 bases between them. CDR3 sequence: CASRVQSTSTDTQYF. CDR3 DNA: TGTGCCAGCAGGGTACAGAGCACTAGCACAGATACGCAGTATTTT.

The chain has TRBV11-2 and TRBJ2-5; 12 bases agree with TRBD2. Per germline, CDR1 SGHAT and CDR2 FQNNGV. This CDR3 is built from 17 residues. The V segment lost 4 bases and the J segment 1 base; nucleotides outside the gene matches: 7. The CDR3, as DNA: TGTGCCAGCAGCTCAAGCCGACTAGCGGGGGCCCAAGAGACCCAGTACTTC. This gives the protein CASSSSRLAGAQETQYF. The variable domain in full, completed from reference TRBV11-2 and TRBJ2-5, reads EAGVAQSPRYKIIEKRQSVAFWCNPISGHATLYWYQQILGQGPKLLIQFQNNGVVDDSQLPKDRFSAERLKGVDSTLKIQPAKLEDSAVYLCASSSSRLAGAQETQYFGPGTRLLVL.

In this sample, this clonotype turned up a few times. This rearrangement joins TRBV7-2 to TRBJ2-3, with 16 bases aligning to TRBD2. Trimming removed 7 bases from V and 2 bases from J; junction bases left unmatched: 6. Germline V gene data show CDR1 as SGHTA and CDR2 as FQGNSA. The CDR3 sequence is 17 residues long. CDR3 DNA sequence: TGTGCCAGCAACCGCGGGACTAGCGGGGGGGCCACAGATACGCAGTATTTT. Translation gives CASNRGTSGGATDTQYF.

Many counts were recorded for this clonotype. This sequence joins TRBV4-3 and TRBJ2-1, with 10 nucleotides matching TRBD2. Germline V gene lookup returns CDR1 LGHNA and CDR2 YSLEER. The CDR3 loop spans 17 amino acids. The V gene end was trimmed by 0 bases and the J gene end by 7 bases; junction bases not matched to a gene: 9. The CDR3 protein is CASSQEVVAGGRNEQFF. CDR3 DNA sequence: TGCGCCAGCAGCCAAGAAGTGGTAGCGGGGGGCCGGAATGAGCAGTTCTTC.

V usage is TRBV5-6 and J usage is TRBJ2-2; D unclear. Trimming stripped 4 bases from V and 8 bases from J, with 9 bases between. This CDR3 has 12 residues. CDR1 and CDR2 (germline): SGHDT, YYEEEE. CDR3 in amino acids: CASSPGVGELFF. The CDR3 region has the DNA TGTGCCAGCAGCCCTGGTGTGGGGGAGCTGTTTTTT.

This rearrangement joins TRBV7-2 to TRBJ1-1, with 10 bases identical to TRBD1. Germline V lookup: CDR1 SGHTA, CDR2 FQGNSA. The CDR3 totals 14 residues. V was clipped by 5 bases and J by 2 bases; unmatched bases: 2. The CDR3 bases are TGTGCCAGCAGCAGGGACAGGGGAAACACTGAAGCTTTCTTT. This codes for CASSRDRGNTEAFF.

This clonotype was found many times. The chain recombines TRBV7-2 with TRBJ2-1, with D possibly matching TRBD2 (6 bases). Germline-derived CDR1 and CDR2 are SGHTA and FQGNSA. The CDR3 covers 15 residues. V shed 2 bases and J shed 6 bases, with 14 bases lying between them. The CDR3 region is CASSLQPSVGNEQFF. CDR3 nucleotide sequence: TGTGCCAGCAGCTTACAGCCTAGCGTGGGCAATGAGCAGTTCTTC.